This T cell receptor beta chain was identified in a study of blood T cell repertoires in COVID-19. Study as a whole: T cells, B-cell-depleted T cells, or PBMCs supplied cDNA or gDNA.

Methods used by the authors: Scientists estimated how many nucleated cells there were by amplifying reference gene primers. Sequencing was performed with immunoSEQ multiplex PCR; in TCRdb, only in-frame clones are kept and a portion is missing. Clone size and V and J calls were adopted from that table, with D and trimming inferred from the DNA. The repertoire holds about 120,000 clones, with roughly 83% as singletons. Unmatched junction bases numbered 11, after V lost 6 bases and J lost 7 bases. The CDR3 totals 16 residues. CDR1 and CDR2 from the germline V gene are MDHEN and SYDVKM. The TCR originated in a man younger than 40 with acute or convalescent COVID-19. The sequencing sample was made of peripheral blood. The chain recombines TRBV28 with TRBJ2-1; TRBD1 matches at 11 bases. CDR3 bases: TGTGCCAGCAGCCTCCCCGGGACAGGGGGTTGGAATGAGCAGTTCTTC. This codes for CASSLPGTGGWNEQFF.